This TCR beta chain was sequenced in a study of blood T cells in healthy people across ages. Next came a second PCR, run for about 7 to 12 cycles, which used a sample-barcoded 5' primer along with a J-beta primer mix. MiXCR was run by TCRdb on the 5' RACE reads, yielding one entry per CDR3 protein. The sample has approximately 800,000 distinct CDR3 sequences; about 62% are singletons. Trimming cost V 1 base and J 4 bases; bases outside gene matches: 5. In germline, CDR1 is SGHTA, CDR2 FQGNSA. CDR3 size: 16 residues. A few counts support this clonotype. The sample consisted of blood. The rearrangement links TRBV7-2 to TRBJ2-1; TRBD2 matches 9 bases. The source is a man aged 30 to 45 in good health. The DNA for the CDR3 is TGTGCCAGCAGCTTAGAGGCGGGAGGGCCTTACAATGAGCAGTTCTTC. Encoded protein: CASSLEAGGPYNEQFF. Supplemented by reference TRBV7-2 and TRBJ2-1, the full variable domain reads GAGVSQSPSNKVTEKGKDVELRCDPISGHTALYWYRQSLGQGLEFLIYFQGNSAPDKSGLPSDRFSAERTGGSVSTLTIQRTQQEDSAVYLCASSLEAGGPYNEQFFGPGTRLTVL.